Included here is one T cell receptor (beta chain) sequence, with context. Assay used: immunoSEQ multiplex PCR; TCRdb lists only in-frame clones, some missing. The sample comprises 25,000 to 35,000 clones, almost 85% of which are singletons, and 20% to 25% rests with the top ten. This sample is drawn from a study of OX40 agonist ivuxolimab in advanced cancers. CDR1 and CDR2 (germline): SGDLS, YYNGEE. This CDR3 spans 16 amino acids. Trimming removed 4 bases at V and 4 bases at J, with 19 bases between. The material was CD4+ or CD8+ T cells sorted from blood, obtained in a trial of the OX40 agonist ivuxolimab. The chain combines TRBV9 with TRBJ2-3; D is possibly TRBD1 (5 bases). The source is an adult with an advanced solid tumor such as melanoma, head and neck, liver or kidney cancer. The CDR3 protein is CASSPRAGSGADTQYF. The CDR3, as DNA: TGTGCCAGCAGCCCCCGAGCAGGGTCGGGTGCAGATACGCAGTATTTT.